This T cell receptor beta chain was found in a study of blood T cell repertoires in COVID-19. About the study: The analysed material was cDNA or gDNA that came from T cells, B-cell-depleted T cells, or PBMCs.

After removal of 3 bases from V and 1 base from J, the junction contained 10 bases not matched to a gene. The CDR3 loop spans 17 amino acids. Germline V CDR1 and CDR2: MGHRA, YSYEKL. Sequenced by immunoSEQ multiplex PCR; TCRdb stores in-frame clones only, minus some. Among 65,000 to 70,000 clones listed, approximately 94% were seen once. The clonotype originates from a man between 65 and 85 years old with active COVID-19. Sequencing used peripheral blood. J is TRBJ1-1 and V is TRBV4-1, with 8 positions matching TRBD1. The chain's CDR3 is CASSHPVSDRENTEAFF. The CDR3 coding sequence is TGCGCCAGCAGCCATCCCGTTTCGGACAGGGAGAACACTGAAGCTTTCTTT.